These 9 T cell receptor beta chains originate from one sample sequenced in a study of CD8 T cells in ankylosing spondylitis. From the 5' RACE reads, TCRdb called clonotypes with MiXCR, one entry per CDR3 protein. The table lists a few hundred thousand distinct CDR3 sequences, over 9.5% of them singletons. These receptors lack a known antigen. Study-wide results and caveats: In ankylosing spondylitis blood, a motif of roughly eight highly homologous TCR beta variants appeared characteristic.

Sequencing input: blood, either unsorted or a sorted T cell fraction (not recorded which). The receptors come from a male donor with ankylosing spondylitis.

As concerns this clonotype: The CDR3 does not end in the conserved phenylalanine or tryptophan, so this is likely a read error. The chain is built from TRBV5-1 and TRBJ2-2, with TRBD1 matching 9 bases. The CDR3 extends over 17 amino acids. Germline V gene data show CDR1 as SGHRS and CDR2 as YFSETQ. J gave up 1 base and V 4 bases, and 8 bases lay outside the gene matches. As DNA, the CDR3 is TGCGCCAGCAGCGCGCCGGGACAGGGTATGAACACCGGGGAGCTGTTTCTT. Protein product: CASSAPGQGMNTGELFL.

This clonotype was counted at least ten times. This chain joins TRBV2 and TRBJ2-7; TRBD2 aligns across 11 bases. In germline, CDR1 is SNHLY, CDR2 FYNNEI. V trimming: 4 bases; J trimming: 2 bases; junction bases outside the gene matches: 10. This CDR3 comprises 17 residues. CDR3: CASSVRGLLAGAYEQYF. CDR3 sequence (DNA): TGTGCCAGCAGTGTGCGGGGTTTACTAGCGGGAGCCTACGAGCAGTACTTC. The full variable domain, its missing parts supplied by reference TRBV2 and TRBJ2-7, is EPEVTQTPSHQVTQMGQEVILRCVPISNHLYFYWYRQILGQKVEFLVSFYNNEISEKSEIFDDQFSVERPDGSNFTLKIRSTKLEDSAMYFCASSVRGLLAGAYEQYFGPGTRLTVT.

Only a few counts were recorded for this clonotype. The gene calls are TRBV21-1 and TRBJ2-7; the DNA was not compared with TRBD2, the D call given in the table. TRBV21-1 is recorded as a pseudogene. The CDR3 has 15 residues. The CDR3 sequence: CASSKRPPVNYEQYV. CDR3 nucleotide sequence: TGTGCCAGCTCCAAACGGCCCCCCGTAAACTACGAGCAGTACGTC.

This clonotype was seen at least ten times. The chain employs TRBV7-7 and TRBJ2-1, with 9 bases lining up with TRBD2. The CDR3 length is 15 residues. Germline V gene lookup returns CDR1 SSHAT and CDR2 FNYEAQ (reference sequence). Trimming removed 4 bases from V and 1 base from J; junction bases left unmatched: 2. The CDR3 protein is CASSSLAGSYNEQFF. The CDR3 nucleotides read TGTGCCAGCAGCTCCCTAGCGGGATCCTACAATGAGCAGTTCTTC. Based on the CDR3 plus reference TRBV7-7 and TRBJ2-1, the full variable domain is GAGVSQSPRYKVTKRGQDVTLRCDPISSHATLYWYQQALGQGPEFLTYFNYEAQPDKSGLPSDRFSAERPEGSISTLTIQRTEQRDSAMYRCASSSLAGSYNEQFFGPGTRLTVL.

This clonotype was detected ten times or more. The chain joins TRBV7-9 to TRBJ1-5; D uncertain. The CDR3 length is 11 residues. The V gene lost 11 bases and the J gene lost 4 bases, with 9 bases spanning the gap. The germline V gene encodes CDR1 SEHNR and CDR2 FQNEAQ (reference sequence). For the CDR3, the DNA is TGTGCCTCCGGGGTTAATCAGCCCCAGCATTTT. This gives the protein CASGVNQPQHF.

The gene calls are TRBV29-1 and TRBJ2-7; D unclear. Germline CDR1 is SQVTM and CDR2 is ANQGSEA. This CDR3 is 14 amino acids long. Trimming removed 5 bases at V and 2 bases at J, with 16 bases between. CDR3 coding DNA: TGCAGCGTTCGGACCCTCCGCGGTACCTACGAGCAGTACTTC. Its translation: CSVRTLRGTYEQYF.

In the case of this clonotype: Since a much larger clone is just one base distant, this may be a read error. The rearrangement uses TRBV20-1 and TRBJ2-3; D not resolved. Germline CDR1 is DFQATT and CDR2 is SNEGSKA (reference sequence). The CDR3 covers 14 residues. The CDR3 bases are TGCACCGCCCTGTACAGCGTGAAGACAGATACGCAGTATTTT. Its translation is CTALYSVKTDTQYF.

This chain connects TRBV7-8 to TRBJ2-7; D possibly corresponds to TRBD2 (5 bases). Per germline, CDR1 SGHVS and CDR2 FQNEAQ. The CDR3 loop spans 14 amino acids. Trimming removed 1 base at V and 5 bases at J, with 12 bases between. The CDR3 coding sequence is TGTGCCAGCAGCTTAGGAGGGATGCGCAACGAGCAGTACGTC. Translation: CASSLGGMRNEQYV.

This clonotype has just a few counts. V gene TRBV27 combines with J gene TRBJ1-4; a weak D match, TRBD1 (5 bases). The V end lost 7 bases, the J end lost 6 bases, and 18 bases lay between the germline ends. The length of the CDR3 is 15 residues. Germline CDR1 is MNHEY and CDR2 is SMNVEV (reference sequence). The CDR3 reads CASTRHGTVDEKLFF. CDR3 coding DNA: TGTGCCAGCACCCGACATGGGACGGTCGATGAAAAACTGTTTTTT. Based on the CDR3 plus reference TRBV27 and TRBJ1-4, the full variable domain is EAQVTQNPRYLITVTGKKLTVTCSQNMNHEYMSWYRQDPGLGLRQIYYSMNVEVTDKGDVPEGYKVSRKEKRNFPLILESPSPNQTSLYFCASTRHGTVDEKLFFGSGTQLSVL.